These T cell receptor beta chains were read from a single sample in a study of T cell responses to AZD1222 COVID-19 vaccine. Profiling relied on immunoSEQ multiplex PCR, and the TCRdb table lists in-frame clones only, not all of them. This sample has over 100,000 clones, with approximately 88% found just once. Sequenced material: peripheral blood, taken on day 0 of AZD1222 vaccination. The receptors stem from an adult in good health. The CDR3 runs from the conserved cysteine through the conserved F or W. D genes are given only for firm matches.

V gene	D gene	J gene	CDR3 protein	CDR3 DNA
TRBV2	TRBD2	TRBJ2-3	CASRLAGATDTQYF	TGTGCCAGCAGGCTAGCGGGGGCCACAGATACGCAGTATTTT
TRBV5-5	.	TRBJ1-5	CASSLLGQLRDQPQHF	TGTGCCAGCAGCTTGTTAGGACAGCTTAGGGATCAGCCCCAGCATTTT
TRBV10-3	TRBD2	TRBJ2-2	CAIRAGGANTGELFF	TGTGCCATCAGGGCGGGGGGAGCGAACACCGGGGAGCTGTTTTTT
TRBV10-3	.	TRBJ2-3	CAISGPSQLGASTDTQYF	TGTGCCATCAGTGGCCCTTCTCAACTGGGGGCCTCCACAGATACGCAGTATTTT
TRBV19	.	TRBJ1-2	CATAPGTGYTKGYGYTF	TGTGCCACTGCACCCGGGACCGGCTATACTAAGGGCTATGGCTACACCTTC
TRBV5-1	.	TRBJ2-1	CASSFGQGIDEQFF	TGCGCCAGCAGCTTTGGGCAGGGTATCGATGAGCAGTTCTTC
TRBV3-1/TRBV3-2	TRBD1	TRBJ2-1	CASSRETGGGEQFF	TGTGCCAGCAGCCGAGAAACAGGGGGCGGAGAGCAGTTCTTC
TRBV6-1	TRBD2	TRBJ2-7	CASSEGTIAVYEQYF	TGTGCCAGCAGTGAGGGGACTATTGCCGTCTACGAGCAGTACTTC
TRBV7-9	.	TRBJ1-2	CASSVDVDGYTF	TGTGCCAGCAGCGTCGATGTGGATGGCTACACCTTC
TRBV12-3/TRBV12-4	TRBD1	TRBJ1-1	CASSAGQRFQVF	TGTGCCAGCAGTGCGGGACAGCGATTCCAGGTCTTT
TRBV6-5	TRBD1	TRBJ1-5	CASSYQGQAGQPQHF	TGTGCCAGCAGTTACCAGGGACAGGCTGGTCAGCCCCAGCATTTT